The TCR beta chain under discussion was sequenced for a study of blood T cell repertoires in COVID-19. As for the study in general: Sample material is recorded as cDNA or gDNA derived from T cells, B-cell-depleted T cells, or PBMCs.

Germline assignment: CDR1 KGHSH and CDR2 LQKENI. V lost 3 bases and J 4 bases, leaving 14 bases between the germline ends. This CDR3 is built from 15 residues. This clone is a singleton in its sample. Profiled with immunoSEQ multiplex PCR; TCRdb holds only in-frame clones, not every one. The sample shows about 94,000 clones, approximately 80% of them seen only once. Sequences were obtained from peripheral blood. The sequence was obtained from a human donor in a cohort sampled during active COVID-19. The chain has TRBV18 and TRBJ2-3, with D tentatively TRBD2 (6 bases). CDR3 nucleotides: TGTGCCAGCTCACCGCCGGGAGCTCCAGCAGATACGCAGTATTTT. The encoded protein is CASSPPGAPADTQYF.